The sequence of this T cell receptor beta chain was determined in a study of ipilimumab plus nivolumab after autologous stem cell transplantation. Here immunoSEQ multiplex PCR was the method, and the copy in TCRdb shows in-frame clones only, minus some. Here the sample spans some 6,500 clones, over 75% being singletons. The sequence derives from a female donor with multiple myeloma. Sequences were derived from PBMCs, sampled in a trial of ipilimumab plus nivolumab as post-transplant consolidation.

The CDR3 coding sequence is TGTGCCAGCAGCAGGGGGGGGACAGGGATCAAGGCAGATACGCAGTATTTT. Its protein is CASSRGGTGIKADTQYF. V gene TRBV21-1 combines with J gene TRBJ2-3; the table names TRBD1, a call not compared with the DNA. TRBV21-1 represents a pseudogene. This CDR3 region has 17 residues.